The entry below gives a single TCR beta chain sequence along with its context. No antigen is known for it. Profiled with immunoSEQ multiplex PCR; TCRdb holds only in-frame clones, not every one. The sample consists of approximately 120,000 clones, approximately 86% of them appearing once. The V gene's germline CDR1 is SGHDN and CDR2 FVKESK. This CDR3 is built from 14 residues. Between the trimmed V and J ends, which lost 1 base and 2 bases, there was a span of 9 bases. This entry comes from a study of T cell responses to AZD1222 COVID-19 vaccine. Study results and limitations: Spike regions recognized by vaccine-associated CD4 TCRs spanned the protein, led by 160-218 and 743-854.

This specimen was peripheral blood, taken on day 0 of AZD1222 vaccination. This receptor was identified in an adult in good health. The V call is TRBV14, the J call TRBJ2-7; possibly TRBD1 for D (5 bases). CDR3 in DNA: TGTGCCAGCAGCCAAGGGTTGACAGCCTACGAGCAGTACTTC. Amino acid sequence: CASSQGLTAYEQYF.